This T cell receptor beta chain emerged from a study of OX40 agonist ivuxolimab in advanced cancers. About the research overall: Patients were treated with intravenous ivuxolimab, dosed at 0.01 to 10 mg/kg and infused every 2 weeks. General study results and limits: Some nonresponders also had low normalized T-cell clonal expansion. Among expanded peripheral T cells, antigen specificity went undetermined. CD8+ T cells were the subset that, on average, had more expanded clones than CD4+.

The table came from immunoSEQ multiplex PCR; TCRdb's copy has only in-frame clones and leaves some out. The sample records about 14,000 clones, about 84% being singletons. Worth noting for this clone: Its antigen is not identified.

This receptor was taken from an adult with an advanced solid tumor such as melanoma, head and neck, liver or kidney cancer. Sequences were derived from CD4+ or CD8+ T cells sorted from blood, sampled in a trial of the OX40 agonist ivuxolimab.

In DNA form, the CDR3 reads TGTGCCAGCAGCCCGGTTGAGGGACAGGCCCCCTACGAGCAGTACTTC. Protein sequence: CASSPVEGQAPYEQYF. This chain connects TRBV5-8 to TRBJ2-7, with TRBD1 matching over 8 bases. This CDR3 comprises 16 residues. The trim removed 4 bases at V and 2 bases at J, leaving 11 bases unmatched. The germline V gene has CDR1 SGHTS and CDR2 YDEGEE.